The source of this T cell receptor beta chain is a study of T cells in Graves' hyperthyroidism and ophthalmopathy. Study-wide context: Pretreatment peripheral blood was obtained at initial diagnosis. Findings of the study overall: Blood held most thyroid clonotypes expanded above 0.001 frequency.

Amplified TCR beta CDR3 regions came from RNA transcripts. Using the HTBI primer set, a first-round RT-PCR was run on the TCR CDR3. One entry per CDR3 protein results from TCRdb running MiXCR on the multiplex PCR reads. Of approximately 700,000 distinct CDR3 sequences in the sample, around 17% were seen once. The CDR3 runs 15 residues. V was trimmed by 0 bases and J by 1 base, leaving 10 bases between them. Per the germline V gene, CDR1 is SGHDT and CDR2 is YYEEEE. Diagnosis relied on clinical symptoms, serum thyroxine and TRAb, thyroid ultrasound and orbital computed tomography. This clonotype was seen a few times. Its antigen is not known.

The rearrangement links TRBV5-6 to TRBJ1-1; D call uncertain. Material: blood. This sequence was found in a man aged 18 to 29 with Graves' hyperthyroidism. Here the CDR3 DNA reads TGTGCCAGCAGCTTGGCCTTTCGACAGAACACTGAAGCTTTCTTT. Translated: CASSLAFRQNTEAFF.